These 12 T cell receptor beta chains share one sample of origin, sequenced in a study of human T cells and chemical hapten exposure. The time point denotes: patch test 1, 2 weeks after DPC sensitization. Treatment here: therapeutic diphenylcyclopropenone sensitization with weekly scalp DPC. A single record per CDR3 protein comes from TCRdb applying MiXCR to the RACE reads. The top ten hold 1.7% of the sample, which has roughly 160,000 distinct CDR3 sequences, about 15% seen once. Sequencing used whole blood, obtained in connection with sensitization to the hapten diphenylcyclopropenone (DPC). The receptor set was obtained from a woman in her 30s with alopecia areata. Some clones in this sample may be carry-over from other donors' samples.

This clonotype has only a few counts. The chain links TRBV30 to TRBJ1-1; TRBD1 might be the D (5 bases). The CDR3 spans 12 residues. CDR1 is GTSNPN and CDR2 is SVGIG in the germline V gene (reference sequence). The ends were cut back, 2 bases at V and 8 bases at J, with 12 bases in the middle. DNA for the CDR3: TGTGCCTGGAGTCAGGGCACTGCAGAAGCTTTCTTT. It is translated as CAWSQGTAEAFF.

This clonotype appeared a few times. This sequence joins TRBV12-3 or TRBV12-4 and TRBJ2-2, with 7 bases identical to TRBD2. CDR3 length equals 14 residues. J was trimmed by 1 base and V by 6 bases; bases with no gene match: 2. The CDR3: CASRERENTGELFF. The CDR3 bases are TGTGCCAGCAGGGAGCGGGAGAACACCGGGGAGCTGTTTTTT.

The CDR3 DNA follows: TGTGCCAGCAGCTTATTAGCGCGGGCGGGAGGGTCCTACAATGAGCAGTTCTTC. This codes for CASSLLARAGGSYNEQFF. The chain is built from TRBV7-3 and TRBJ2-1; 9 bases line up with TRBD2. The CDR3 is 18 residues long. The V and J ends lost 2 bases and 1 base, in that order; junction bases with no gene match: 9. Germline CDR1 SGHTA, CDR2 FQGTGA.

This clonotype was picked up many times. The V and J genes are TRBV7-9 and TRBJ2-1, with D unresolved. This CDR3 contains 11 residues. The ends were cut back, 3 bases at V and 10 bases at J, with 7 bases in the middle. Germline V gene lookup returns CDR1 SEHNR and CDR2 FQNEAQ (reference sequence). The DNA for the CDR3 is TGTGCCAGCAGCTTTCAGTCCGAGCAGTTCTTC. Translating gives CASSFQSEQFF.

The chain links TRBV4-2 to TRBJ2-7; weak D call: TRBD1 (5 bases). Germline V gene sequence: CDR1 LGHNA, CDR2 YNFKEQ. The CDR3 extends over 15 amino acids. Trimming shortened V by 0 bases and J by 10 bases, and 19 bases separated the two germline ends. The CDR3 sequence is CASSQEPNRNRLQYF. The CDR3 bases are TGTGCCAGCAGCCAAGAGCCCAACCGGAACAGGCTCCAGTACTTC.

There are many counts of this clonotype. This chain uses TRBV2 with TRBJ2-5; 7 bases agree with TRBD2. The CDR3 has 15 residues. Unmatched junction bases numbered 12, after V lost 7 bases and J lost 4 bases. Germline V gives CDR1 SNHLY, CDR2 FYNNEI. CDR3 DNA: TGTGCCAGCATGCCTGAGGTGGGAGGGGCAGAGACCCAGTACTTC. Translating gives CASMPEVGGAETQYF.

This clonotype was detected a few times. The chain joins TRBV24-1 to TRBJ2-3; D might be TRBD1 (5 bases). The ends were cut back, 0 bases at V and 2 bases at J, with 11 bases in the middle. This CDR3 spans 16 amino acids. Germline V gene sequence: CDR1 KGHDR, CDR2 SFDVKD. The CDR3 nucleotides read TGTGCCACCAGTGATTTGGCGGCAGGGCTCACAGATACGCAGTATTTT. Amino acids: CATSDLAAGLTDTQYF.

This chain joins TRBV12-3 or TRBV12-4 and TRBJ2-2; D gene unclear. The CDR3 extends over 14 amino acids. V dropped 4 bases and J dropped 3 bases, with 9 bases sitting between them. CDR3 amino acids: CASSSLTYTGELFF. The DNA for the CDR3 is TGTGCCAGCAGTTCCCTCACTTACACCGGGGAGCTGTTTTTT.

The gene calls are TRBV5-1 and TRBJ2-1; TRBD2 aligns across 7 bases. This CDR3 spans 15 amino acids. The V and J ends lost 0 bases and 5 bases, in that order; junction bases with no gene match: 5. Germline V gene data show CDR1 as SGHRS and CDR2 as YFSETQ. In DNA form, the CDR3 reads TGCGCCAGCAGCTTGGCTCCGGGGGGTGACAATGAGCAGTTCTTC. This codes for CASSLAPGGDNEQFF.

This clonotype was counted a few times. The V call is TRBV4-3, the J call TRBJ1-5; 7 nucleotides agree with TRBD1. Looked up from germline, CDR1 is LGHNA and CDR2 is YSLEER. CDR3 length: 16 amino acids. V lost 0 bases and J lost 4; bases outside the gene matches: 6. The CDR3: CASSQDRGGGNQPQHF. CDR3 DNA: TGCGCCAGCAGCCAAGATCGAGGGGGCGGGAATCAGCCCCAGCATTTT.

This clonotype was counted between two and nine times. The chain joins TRBV27 to TRBJ1-3; 7 positions match TRBD1. The CDR3 has 15 residues. V dropped 6 bases and J dropped 2; count of bases not matched to a gene: 7. CDR1 is MNHEY and CDR2 is SMNVEV in the germline V gene (reference sequence). This chain's CDR3 is CASSRKGTAGNTIYF. In nucleotides, the CDR3 is TGTGCCAGCAGCCGTAAAGGGACAGCTGGAAACACCATATATTTT.

This clonotype was recorded many times. The chain is built from TRBV5-1 and TRBJ2-3, with D perhaps being TRBD1 or TRBD2 (6 bases each). Deletions cut 8 bases from V and 2 bases from J, with 21 bases between. Germline CDR1 is SGHRS and CDR2 is YFSETQ. This CDR3 is 16 amino acids long. CDR3 region: CASRTIRGQNTDTQYF. CDR3 DNA: TGCGCCAGTCGGACTATCCGGGGGCAGAACACAGATACGCAGTATTTT. The complete variable domain, with remaining parts taken from reference TRBV5-1 and TRBJ2-3, reads KAGVTQTPRYLIKTRGQQVTLSCSPISGHRSVSWYQQTPGQGLQFLFEYFSETQRNKGNFPGRFSGRQFSNSRSEMNVSTLELGDSALYLCASRTIRGQNTDTQYFGPGTRLTVL.